This TCR beta chain was identified during a study of cytomegalovirus exposure and HLA in healthy donors. In the case of this clone: Its antigen is unknown.

The PCR employed 60 Vbeta primers together with 13 Jbeta primers. Generated by immunoSEQ multiplex PCR, the TCRdb table keeps only in-frame clones and is missing some. The sample data list 55,000 or so clones. Study-wide findings and caveats: Cytomegalovirus association was assigned to more than 150 TCR beta chains. Researchers reported in a later analysis that a missense DCLRE1C variant was tied to TCR beta V- and J-gene trimming.

The clonotype comes from a woman in her forties or fifties in good health and CMV-seropositive. Material for sequencing was PBMCs.

The CDR3: CASSLYPVGDGNQPQHF. The CDR3 nucleotides read TGCGCCAGCAGCTTGTACCCTGTAGGGGATGGCAATCAGCCCCAGCATTTT. The gene calls are TRBV5-1 and TRBJ1-5; tentatively, D is TRBD1 (5 bases). This CDR3 region has 17 residues. The V end lost 1 base, the J end lost 2 bases, and 16 bases lay between the germline ends. Germline CDR1 reads SGHRS; CDR2 reads YFSETQ.